These 28 T cell receptor beta chains came from one sample sequenced in a study of cytomegalovirus exposure and HLA in healthy donors. Primers included in the PCR were 60 Vbeta and 13 Jbeta primers. Measured with immunoSEQ multiplex PCR; TCRdb has only the in-frame clones, and not every one. This table has 150,000 or so clones, about 75% appearing once. Sequences were obtained from PBMCs. Source of these receptors: a man aged 18 to 35 in good health and CMV-seropositive.

This chain uses TRBV6-5 with TRBJ2-7; no clear D gene. This CDR3 is built from 12 residues. The germline V gene encodes CDR1 MNHEY and CDR2 SVGAGI. Trimming removed 7 bases at V and 0 bases at J, with 7 bases between. As DNA, the CDR3 is TGTGCCAGCAAGCGTAACTCCTACGAGCAGTACTTC. It yields the protein CASKRNSYEQYF.

The rearrangement uses TRBV19 and TRBJ1-3, with TRBD1 identical over 7 bases. The CDR3 covers 17 residues. With V trimmed by 6 bases and J by 4 bases, 15 bases remained unmatched. Germline CDR1 LNHDA, CDR2 SQIVND (reference sequence). This CDR3 reads CASSLGRGTAYGNTIYF. The CDR3 bases are TGTGCCAGTAGCCTTGGGCGTGGGACAGCTTACGGAAACACCATATATTTT.

This chain connects TRBV25-1 to TRBJ2-3; 7 bases are shared with TRBD2. V lost 2 bases, J lost 4 bases, and 9 bases stayed unmatched. From germline, CDR1 is MGHDK and CDR2 SYGVNS. The CDR3 runs 16 residues. This CDR3 is CASSEIGRGRADTQYF. The CDR3 DNA follows: TGTGCCAGCAGTGAAATTGGGCGAGGGAGGGCAGATACGCAGTATTTT.

As regards this clone: The sample has other DNA sequences that encode this CDR3 too. This sequence joins TRBV7-9 and TRBJ1-2; D gene unclear. The CDR3 runs to 13 residues. Trimming pared 1 base from V and 4 bases from J, leaving 7 bases between. Germline loops: CDR1 SEHNR, CDR2 FQNEAQ (reference sequence). The CDR3 DNA reads TGTGCCAGCAGCTTAGGGCAGTCCTATGGCTACACCTTC. Translated: CASSLGQSYGYTF.

This sequence joins TRBV19 and TRBJ2-7, with 7 positions matching TRBD2. Looked up from germline, CDR1 is LNHDA and CDR2 is SQIVND (reference sequence). This CDR3 is built from 13 residues. The junction had 8 bases not matched to a gene; V was cut back by 7 bases and J by 5 bases. The CDR3 DNA follows: TGTGCCAGTATGGGGAGGGGTCGAGACGAGCAGTACTTC. It is translated as CASMGRGRDEQYF.

CDR3 DNA sequence: TGTGCCAGCAGCACACCAAAGGCGGGTGAGCAGTACTTC. Translated: CASSTPKAGEQYF. This chain connects TRBV7-2 to TRBJ2-7; a possible D gene is TRBD2 (5 bases). This CDR3 has 13 residues. V was trimmed by 5 bases and J by 7 bases, leaving 15 bases between them. Germline loops: CDR1 SGHTA, CDR2 FQGNSA.

V and J are TRBV7-9 and TRBJ2-3; D perhaps matches TRBD2 (5 bases). CDR3 length: 16 residues. V gave up 2 bases and J gave up 0 bases, with 12 bases separating them. Germline values: CDR1 SEHNR, CDR2 FQNEAQ (reference sequence). The DNA of the CDR3 is TGTGCCAGCAGCTTACTAGCAGGAGCTAGCACAGATACGCAGTATTTT. Amino acids: CASSLLAGASTDTQYF.

The chain carries TRBV28 and TRBJ2-1; the match to TRBD1 covers 11 bases. V lost 10 bases and J lost 9; bases outside the gene matches: 11. The CDR3 is made up of 14 amino acids. Germline V gene data show CDR1 as MDHEN and CDR2 as SYDVKM. The CDR3 DNA follows: TGTGCCACCTTGGGGGACAGGGGGTGGGGTGAGCAGTTCTTC. The encoded protein is CATLGDRGWGEQFF.

This clone has just a few counts. The chain has TRBV28 and TRBJ2-7; D is unresolved. This CDR3 has 14 amino acids. The germline V gene encodes CDR1 MDHEN and CDR2 SYDVKM. V was trimmed by 5 bases and J by 1 base, leaving 12 bases between them. CDR3 DNA sequence: TGTGCCAGCAGTACACCCCAAAATTCCTACGAGCAGTACTTC. This translates into CASSTPQNSYEQYF.

This chain joins TRBV6-5 and TRBJ1-1, with TRBD1 identical over 11 bases. Trimming took 5 bases from V and 5 from J; bases not matched to a gene: 4. Germline V gene lookup returns CDR1 MNHEY and CDR2 SVGAGI. There are 14 residues in the CDR3. This CDR3 reads CASSLDRGQTEAFF. For the CDR3, the DNA is TGTGCCAGCAGTCTGGACAGGGGGCAAACTGAAGCTTTCTTT.

V and J are TRBV2 and TRBJ2-2, with 7 bases matching TRBD1. The junction had 8 bases not matched to a gene; V was cut back by 6 bases and J by 7 bases. CDR1 and CDR2 (germline): SNHLY, FYNNEI. The CDR3 consists of 14 residues. This chain's CDR3 is CASRTTGPGGELFF. The DNA for the CDR3 is TGTGCCAGCAGGACGACAGGGCCGGGCGGGGAGCTGTTTTTT.

CDR3 loop: CASSEDLISRYEQYF. DNA for the CDR3: TGTGCCAGCAGTGAAGATCTAATTAGCCGCTACGAGCAGTACTTC. The rearrangement links TRBV2 to TRBJ2-7; D gene uncertain. Per the germline V gene, CDR1 is SNHLY and CDR2 is FYNNEI. Trimming shortened V by 1 base and J by 3 bases, and 13 bases separated the two germline ends. The CDR3 consists of 15 residues.

For this clone: Compared with germline, one end of the junction differs, possibly owing to a read error. The V and J genes are TRBV2 and TRBJ1-1; D is uncertain. CDR1 SNHLY and CDR2 FYNNEI come from the germline V gene. This CDR3 is built from 13 residues. The CDR3 reads CDSRGRANTEAFF. The DNA of the CDR3 is TGTGACAGCAGAGGGAGGGCGAACACTGAAGCTTTCTTT.

The V gene is TRBV11-2, the J gene TRBJ1-2; tentative D call: TRBD1 (6 bases). V lost 8 bases to trimming and J lost 5 bases, with 9 bases between them. This CDR3 is built from 11 residues. Germline CDR1 is SGHAT and CDR2 is FQNNGV. CDR3 DNA sequence: TGTGCCAGCGGACAGATGTATGGCTACACCTTC. Protein product: CASGQMYGYTF.

The rearrangement joins TRBV9 to TRBJ1-3; no firm D call. Germline V gene sequence: CDR1 SGDLS, CDR2 YYNGEE. The CDR3 is 18 amino acids. V was trimmed by 2 bases and J by 0 bases, leaving 18 bases between them. The CDR3 DNA is TGTGCCAGCAGCGTTTATTCCAACAGTCAAGCCTCTGGAAACACCATATATTTT. It codes for CASSVYSNSQASGNTIYF.

This rearrangement joins TRBV27 to TRBJ2-2, with no clear D. V lost 0 bases and J lost 6, with 8 bases in between. The CDR3 covers 14 residues. In germline, CDR1 is MNHEY, CDR2 SMNVEV (reference sequence). CDR3 region: CASSLSQISGELFF. As DNA, the CDR3 is TGTGCCAGCAGTTTATCGCAGATTTCCGGGGAGCTGTTTTTT.

The chain links TRBV15 to TRBJ2-2; tentatively, D is TRBD2 (6 bases). Looked up from germline, CDR1 is LNHNV and CDR2 is YYDKDF (reference sequence). The CDR3 has 17 amino acids. Trimming shortened V by 1 base and J by 6 bases, and 18 bases separated the two germline ends. CDR3 sequence: CATSRGRYRRESGELFF. The DNA for the CDR3 is TGTGCCACCAGCAGAGGAAGGTACCGCCGGGAGTCCGGGGAGCTGTTTTTT.

This chain connects TRBV5-1 to TRBJ1-1; 7 bases map to TRBD1. V shed 3 bases, J shed 8 bases, and the junction held 4 bases outside the gene matches. Germline V gene lookup returns CDR1 SGHRS and CDR2 YFSETQ. The CDR3 is made up of 12 amino acids. The CDR3 region is CASSYGDREAFF. The CDR3 DNA follows: TGCGCCAGCAGCTACGGGGACAGAGAAGCTTTCTTT.

The chain has TRBV6-1 and TRBJ2-1; tentative D call: TRBD2 (6 bases). CDR1 is MNHNS and CDR2 is SASEGT in the germline V gene. This CDR3 has 14 amino acids. The V and J ends lost 7 bases and 10 bases respectively, with 20 bases between them. In DNA form, the CDR3 reads TGTGCCAGCACCAGAATGGGGGGAGCCCCCGAGCAGTTCTTC. Protein sequence: CASTRMGGAPEQFF.

This clone was seen more than once but under ten times. The chain uses TRBV28 and TRBJ1-1, with no clear D. V lost 2 bases and J lost 7, with 5 bases in between. Germline CDR1 and CDR2: MDHEN and SYDVKM. CDR3 size: 11 residues. CDR3 bases: TGTGCCAGCAGTTTACAGCGTGAAGCTTTCTTT. This encodes CASSLQREAFF.

The J gene is TRBJ2-3, the V gene TRBV10-3; the D is unclear. The germline V and J ends were trimmed by 0 bases and 2 bases, with 9 bases remaining between them. CDR1 and CDR2 from the germline V gene are ENHRY and SYGVKD. The CDR3 runs to 15 residues. DNA for the CDR3: TGTGCCATCAGTGAGTCGCAGCGAGCCACAGATACGCAGTATTTT. Its protein product is CAISESQRATDTQYF.

The chain is built from TRBV28 and TRBJ2-4; 7 positions agree with TRBD1. CDR1 and CDR2 from the germline V gene are MDHEN and SYDVKM. This CDR3 comprises 15 residues. V was pared by 6 bases and J by 0 bases, with 5 bases of the junction left unmatched. The CDR3 region is CASSLTGAAKNIQYF. In DNA form, the CDR3 reads TGTGCCAGCAGCCTAACAGGGGCAGCCAAAAACATTCAGTACTTC.

V gene TRBV19 combines with J gene TRBJ1-4, with a tentative D call TRBD1 (6 bases). Germline assignment: CDR1 LNHDA and CDR2 SQIVND (reference sequence). The V end lost 3 bases, the J end lost 5 bases, and 16 bases lay between the germline ends. The CDR3 extends over 16 amino acids. CDR3: CASSIVFGQLNEKLFF. The CDR3 DNA reads as TGTGCCAGTAGTATCGTTTTCGGACAGCTAAATGAAAAACTGTTTTTT.

The rearrangement joins TRBV5-6 to TRBJ1-2, with 9 bases aligning to TRBD1. This CDR3 spans 14 amino acids. The trim removed 4 bases at V and 7 bases at J, leaving 8 bases unmatched. Per germline, CDR1 SGHDT and CDR2 YYEEEE. CDR3 in DNA: TGTGCCAGCAGCCAAACAGGGGGCGCCGGTGGCTACACCTTC. Amino acid sequence: CASSQTGGAGGYTF.

The V and J genes are TRBV5-1 and TRBJ2-7, with TRBD2 identical over 12 bases. The CDR3 has 16 amino acids. The V gene end was trimmed by 4 bases and the J gene end by 0 bases; junction bases not matched to a gene: 5. Looked up from germline, CDR1 is SGHRS and CDR2 is YFSETQ. The CDR3 loop is CASSMGLAGSSYEQYF. The CDR3 DNA reads as TGCGCCAGCAGCATGGGACTAGCGGGTTCCTCCTACGAGCAGTACTTC.

This clone was found once. The chain links TRBV6-5 to TRBJ2-7; TRBD2 might be the D (5 bases). Per the germline V gene, CDR1 is MNHEY and CDR2 is SVGAGI. This CDR3 has 14 residues. Trimming stripped 6 bases from V and 4 bases from J, with 16 bases between. The CDR3 sequence is CASSTGVGLYEQYF. CDR3 DNA: TGTGCCAGCAGCACCGGGGTGGGATTGTACGAGCAGTACTTC.

The chain employs TRBV7-9 and TRBJ1-1; perhaps TRBD1 as D (5 bases). Per germline, CDR1 SEHNR and CDR2 FQNEAQ (reference sequence). The CDR3 runs 13 residues. The ends were cut back, 5 bases at V and 5 bases at J, with 12 bases in the middle. The CDR3 sequence is CASSPGGRTEAFF. CDR3 in DNA: TGTGCCAGCAGCCCCGGGGGTCGGACTGAAGCTTTCTTT.

This clone was detected a few times. The chain couples TRBV5-6 to TRBJ1-1; the D gene is possibly TRBD1 (6 bases). This CDR3 has 15 residues. V lost 4 bases and J 6 bases, leaving 19 bases between the germline ends. Germline V gene data show CDR1 as SGHDT and CDR2 as YYEEEE. The CDR3 DNA reads TGTGCCAGCAGCGCGCCGCCGGACAGAAGATCTGAAGCTTTCTTT. This translates into CASSAPPDRRSEAFF.